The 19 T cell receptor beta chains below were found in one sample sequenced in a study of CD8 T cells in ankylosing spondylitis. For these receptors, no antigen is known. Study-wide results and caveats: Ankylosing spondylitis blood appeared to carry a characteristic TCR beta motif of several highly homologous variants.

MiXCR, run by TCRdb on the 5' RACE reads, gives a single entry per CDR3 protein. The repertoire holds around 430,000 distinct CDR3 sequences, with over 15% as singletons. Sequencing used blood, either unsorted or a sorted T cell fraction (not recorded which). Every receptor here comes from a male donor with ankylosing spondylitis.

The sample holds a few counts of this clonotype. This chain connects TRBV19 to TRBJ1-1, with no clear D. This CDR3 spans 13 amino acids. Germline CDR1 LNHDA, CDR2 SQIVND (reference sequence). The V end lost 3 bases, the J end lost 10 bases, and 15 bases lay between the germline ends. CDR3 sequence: CASSIGKTRRAFF. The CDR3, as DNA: TGTGCCAGTAGTATCGGGAAAACCCGGCGAGCTTTCTTT. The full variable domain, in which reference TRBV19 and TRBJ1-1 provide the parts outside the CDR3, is DGGITQSPKYLFRKEGQNVTLSCEQNLNHDAMYWYRQDPGQGLRLIYYSQIVNDFQKGDIAEGYSVSREKKESFPLTVTSAQKNPTAFYLCASSIGKTRRAFFGQGTRLTVV.

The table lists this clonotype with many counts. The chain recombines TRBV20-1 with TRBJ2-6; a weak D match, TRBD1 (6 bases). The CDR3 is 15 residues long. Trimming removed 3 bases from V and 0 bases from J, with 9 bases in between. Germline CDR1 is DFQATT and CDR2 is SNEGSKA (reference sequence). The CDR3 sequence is CSARGHDSGANVLTF. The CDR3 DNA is TGCAGTGCTAGGGGACACGACTCTGGGGCCAACGTCCTGACTTTC.

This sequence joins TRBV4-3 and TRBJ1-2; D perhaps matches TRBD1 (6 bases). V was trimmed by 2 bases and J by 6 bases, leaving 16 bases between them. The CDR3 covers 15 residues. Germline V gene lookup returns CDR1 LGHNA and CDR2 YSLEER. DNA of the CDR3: TGCGCCAGCAGCCAAACAGGGACCCCACGTCATGGCTACACCTTC. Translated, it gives CASSQTGTPRHGYTF.

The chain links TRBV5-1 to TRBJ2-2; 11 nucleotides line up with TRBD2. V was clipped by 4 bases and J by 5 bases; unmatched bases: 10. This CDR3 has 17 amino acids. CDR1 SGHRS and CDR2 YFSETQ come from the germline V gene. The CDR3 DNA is TGCGCCAGCAGCCGAACCTCTAGCGGGGGGCTTACCGGGGAGCTGTTTTTT. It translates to CASSRTSSGGLTGELFF.

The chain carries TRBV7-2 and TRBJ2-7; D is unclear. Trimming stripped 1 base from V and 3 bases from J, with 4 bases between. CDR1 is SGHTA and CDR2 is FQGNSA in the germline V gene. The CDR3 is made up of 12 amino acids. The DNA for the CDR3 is TGTGCCAGCAGCTTAGTAGTCTACGAGCAGTACTTC. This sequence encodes CASSLVVYEQYF.

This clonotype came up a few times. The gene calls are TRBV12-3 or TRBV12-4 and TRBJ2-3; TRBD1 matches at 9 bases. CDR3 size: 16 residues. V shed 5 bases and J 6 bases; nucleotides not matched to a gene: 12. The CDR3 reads CASSTDQGTGSDTQYF. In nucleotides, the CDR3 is TGTGCCAGCAGTACCGACCAAGGGACAGGGTCGGATACGCAGTATTTT.

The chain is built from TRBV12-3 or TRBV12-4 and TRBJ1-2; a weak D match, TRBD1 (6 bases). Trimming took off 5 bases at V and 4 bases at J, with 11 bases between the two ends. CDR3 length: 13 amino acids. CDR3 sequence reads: CASSRQDSYGYTF. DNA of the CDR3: TGTGCCAGCAGTCGACAGGACAGCTATGGCTACACCTTC.

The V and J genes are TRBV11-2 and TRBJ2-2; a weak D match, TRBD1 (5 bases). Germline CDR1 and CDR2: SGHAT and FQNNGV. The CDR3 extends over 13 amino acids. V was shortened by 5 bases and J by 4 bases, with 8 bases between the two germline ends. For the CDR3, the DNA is TGTGCCAGCAGCCTACAGGTCACCGGGGAGCTGTTTTTT. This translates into CASSLQVTGELFF.

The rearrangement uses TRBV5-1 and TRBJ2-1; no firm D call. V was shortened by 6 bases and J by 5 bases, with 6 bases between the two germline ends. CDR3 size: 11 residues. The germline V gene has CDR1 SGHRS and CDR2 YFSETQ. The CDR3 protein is CASNRDNEQFF. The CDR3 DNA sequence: TGCGCCAGCAACAGAGACAATGAGCAGTTCTTC.

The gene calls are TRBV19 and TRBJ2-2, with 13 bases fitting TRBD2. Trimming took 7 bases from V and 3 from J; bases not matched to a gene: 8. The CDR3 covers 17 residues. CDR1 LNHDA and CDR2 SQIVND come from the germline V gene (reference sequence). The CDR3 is CASTMKGLAGYTGELFF. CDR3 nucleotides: TGTGCCAGTACCATGAAGGGACTAGCGGGATACACCGGGGAGCTGTTTTTT.

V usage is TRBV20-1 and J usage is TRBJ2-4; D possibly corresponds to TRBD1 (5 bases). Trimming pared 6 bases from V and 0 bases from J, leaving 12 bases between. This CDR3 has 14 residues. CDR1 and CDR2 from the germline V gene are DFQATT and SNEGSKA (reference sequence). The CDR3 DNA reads TGCAGTGCGCCATCGACAGTAGCCAAAAACATTCAGTACTTC. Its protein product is CSAPSTVAKNIQYF.

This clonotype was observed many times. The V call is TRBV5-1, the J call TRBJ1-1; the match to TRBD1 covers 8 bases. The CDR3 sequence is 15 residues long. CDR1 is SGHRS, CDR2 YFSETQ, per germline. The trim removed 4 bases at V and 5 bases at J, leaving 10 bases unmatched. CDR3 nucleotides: TGCGCCAGCAGCCCCCGGACAGGGAGTATGACTGAAGCTTTCTTT. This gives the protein CASSPRTGSMTEAFF. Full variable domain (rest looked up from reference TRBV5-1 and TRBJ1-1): KAGVTQTPRYLIKTRGQQVTLSCSPISGHRSVSWYQQTPGQGLQFLFEYFSETQRNKGNFPGRFSGRQFSNSRSEMNVSTLELGDSALYLCASSPRTGSMTEAFFGQGTRLTVV.

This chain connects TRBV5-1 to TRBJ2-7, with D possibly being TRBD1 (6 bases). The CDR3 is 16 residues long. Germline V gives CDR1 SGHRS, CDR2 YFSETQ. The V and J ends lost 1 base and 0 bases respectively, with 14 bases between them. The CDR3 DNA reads TGCGCCAGCAGCTTGCTGGCAGGGGTAAACTCCTACGAGCAGTACTTC. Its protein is CASSLLAGVNSYEQYF.

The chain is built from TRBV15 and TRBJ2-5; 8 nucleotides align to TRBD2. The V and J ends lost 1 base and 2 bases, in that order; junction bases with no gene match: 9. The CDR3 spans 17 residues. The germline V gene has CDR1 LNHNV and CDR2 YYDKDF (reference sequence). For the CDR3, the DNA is TGTGCCACCAGCAGAGGCCTCACTAGCGGAGCTCAAGAGACCCAGTACTTC. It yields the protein CATSRGLTSGAQETQYF.

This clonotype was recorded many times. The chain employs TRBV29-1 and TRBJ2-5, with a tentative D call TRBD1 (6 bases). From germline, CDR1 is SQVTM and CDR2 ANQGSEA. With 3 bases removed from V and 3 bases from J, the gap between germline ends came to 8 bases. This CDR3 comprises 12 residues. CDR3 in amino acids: CSVDRDKETQYF. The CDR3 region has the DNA TGCAGCGTTGACCGGGACAAAGAGACCCAGTACTTC. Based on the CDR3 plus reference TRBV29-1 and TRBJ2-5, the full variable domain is SAVISQKPSRDICQRGTSLTIQCQVDSQVTMMFWYRQQPGQSLTLIATANQGSEATYESGFVIDKFPISRPNLTFSTLTVSNMSPEDSSIYLCSVDRDKETQYFGPGTRLLVL.

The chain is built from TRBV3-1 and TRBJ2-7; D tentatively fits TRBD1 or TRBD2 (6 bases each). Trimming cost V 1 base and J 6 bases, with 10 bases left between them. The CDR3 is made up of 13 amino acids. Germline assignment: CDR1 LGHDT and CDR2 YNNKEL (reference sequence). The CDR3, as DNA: TGTGCCAGCAGCCAAGTGGGGGGCTCCGAGCAGTACTTC. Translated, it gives CASSQVGGSEQYF.

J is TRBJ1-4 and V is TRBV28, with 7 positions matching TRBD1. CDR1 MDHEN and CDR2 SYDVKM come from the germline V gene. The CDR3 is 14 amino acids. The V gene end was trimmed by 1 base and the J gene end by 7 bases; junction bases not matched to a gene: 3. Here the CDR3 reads CASSLSGGSEKLFF. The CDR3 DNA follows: TGTGCCAGCAGTTTATCAGGGGGAAGTGAAAAACTGTTTTTT.

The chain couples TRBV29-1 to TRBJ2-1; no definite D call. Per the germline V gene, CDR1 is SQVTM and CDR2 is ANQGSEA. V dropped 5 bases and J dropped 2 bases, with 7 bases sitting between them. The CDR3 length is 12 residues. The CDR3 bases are TGCAGCGTTTCGGTCGCCTACAATGAGCAGTTCTTC. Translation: CSVSVAYNEQFF.

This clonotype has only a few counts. CDR3 amino acids: CASPPSGRVTDTQYF. As DNA, the CDR3 is TGTGCCAGTCCCCCCTCAGGTCGGGTGACAGATACGCAGTATTTT. The chain is built from TRBV21-1 and TRBJ2-3; TRBD1, the table's D call, lacks a check against the DNA. TRBV21-1 is termed a pseudogene. CDR3 size: 15 residues.